Listed here are 21 T cell receptor beta chains from one sample, sequenced in a study of blood T cell repertoires in COVID-19. Method: immunoSEQ multiplex PCR; TCRdb's copy keeps in-frame clones and lacks some. The repertoire holds around 170,000 clones, with 84% as singletons. The specimen was PBMCs or T cells enriched from blood (not recorded which). These receptors were collected from a woman between 45 and 60 years old who had recovered from COVID-19.

The V call is TRBV19, the J call TRBJ1-1; D uncertain. Trimming left V 2 bases short and J 1 base short, with 11 bases between. The CDR3 totals 15 residues. Germline CDR1 LNHDA, CDR2 SQIVND (reference sequence). The CDR3 DNA reads TGTGCCAGTAGTATAAACACCCCAGGGAACACTGAAGCTTTCTTT. This translates into CASSINTPGNTEAFF.

This sequence joins TRBV28 and TRBJ2-2, with TRBD2 matching 9 bases. CDR1 and CDR2 (germline): MDHEN, SYDVKM. V lost 8 bases, J lost 2 bases, and 6 bases stayed unmatched. CDR3 length equals 15 residues. CDR3 in amino acids: CASGGLALNTGELFF. The CDR3 coding sequence is TGTGCCAGCGGAGGACTAGCGCTAAACACCGGGGAGCTGTTTTTT.

The chain couples TRBV11-3 to TRBJ1-6; possible D gene TRBD1, 5 bases. V dropped 1 base and J dropped 16 bases, with 26 bases sitting between them. Germline CDR1 SGHNT, CDR2 YENEEA. The CDR3 spans 17 residues. Written as DNA, the CDR3 is TGTGCCAGCAGCTTAGCTGAGAGGCCGCGGGGGAGAGGTAAACTCCACTTT. Translated, it gives CASSLAERPRGRGKLHF.

This rearrangement joins TRBV2 to TRBJ2-5, with TRBD2 matching 11 bases. With V trimmed by 7 bases and J by 4 bases, 5 bases remained unmatched. The CDR3 has 14 residues. Germline CDR1 and CDR2: SNHLY and FYNNEI. The CDR3 is CASIGSGRGETQYF. In nucleotides, the CDR3 is TGTGCCAGCATCGGTAGCGGGAGGGGAGAGACCCAGTACTTC.

The sample holds a few counts of this clone. In DNA form, the CDR3 reads TGTGCCAGCCATCTCGGCGGGGACAGGGACTTCCTCTATGGCTACACCTTC. Its protein is CASHLGGDRDFLYGYTF. J is TRBJ1-2 and V is TRBV7-2, with 9 bases fitting TRBD1. Germline values: CDR1 SGHTA, CDR2 FQGNSA. The CDR3 is made up of 17 amino acids. V shed 8 bases and J 4 bases; nucleotides not matched to a gene: 17.

The genes are TRBV27 and TRBJ2-7; D gene ambiguous. V lost 4 bases, J lost 6 bases, and 10 bases lay in between. Germline V lookup: CDR1 MNHEY, CDR2 SMNVEV (reference sequence). This CDR3 has 12 amino acids. CDR3 nucleotides: TGTGCCAGCAGTTCATCGAGCTCCGAGCAGTACTTC. Amino acids: CASSSSSSEQYF.

The chain joins TRBV5-4 to TRBJ2-2; D unclear. Deletions cut 1 base from V and 1 base from J, with 11 bases between. The V gene's germline CDR1 is SGHNT and CDR2 YYREEE (reference sequence). CDR3 length: 16 amino acids. The CDR3 DNA reads TGTGCCAGCAGCTTGCGCTCGCGGCTGAACACCGGGGAGCTGTTTTTT. The encoded protein is CASSLRSRLNTGELFF.

This clone was observed a single time. The chain carries TRBV5-6 and TRBJ1-2, with no clear D. Deletions cut 4 bases from V and 1 base from J, with 8 bases between. CDR3 length equals 13 residues. Per germline, CDR1 SGHDT and CDR2 YYEEEE. CDR3 region: CASSLDRNYGYTF. CDR3 coding DNA: TGTGCCAGCAGCCTAGACCGTAACTATGGCTACACCTTC.

The rearrangement uses TRBV7-9 and TRBJ2-7; TRBD1 matches at 10 bases. After removal of 5 bases from V and 3 bases from J, the junction contained 19 bases not matched to a gene. The CDR3 covers 19 residues. Looked up from germline, CDR1 is SEHNR and CDR2 is FQNEAQ (reference sequence). The CDR3 spells CASSANTGTGDWGIYEQYF. In DNA, the CDR3 is TGTGCCAGCAGCGCAAATACCGGGACAGGGGACTGGGGAATCTACGAGCAGTACTTC.

This chain joins TRBV5-5 and TRBJ1-2; D is uncertain. The CDR3 loop spans 13 amino acids. Germline lookup yields CDR1 SGHKS and CDR2 YYEKEE (reference sequence). Trimming pared 2 bases from V and 2 bases from J, leaving 7 bases between. The CDR3 bases are TGTGCCAGCAGCTTAGGAGGGAACTATGGCTACACCTTC. Residues: CASSLGGNYGYTF.

The rearrangement joins TRBV6-5 to TRBJ1-5; no clear D. Germline V lookup: CDR1 MNHEY, CDR2 SVGAGI. Trimming stripped 6 bases from V and 4 bases from J, with 7 bases between. This CDR3 comprises 12 residues. As DNA, the CDR3 is TGTGCCAGCAGGGCCGGGAATCAGCCCCAGCATTTT. Protein: CASRAGNQPQHF.

The chain has TRBV28 and TRBJ1-5; 8 bases fit TRBD1. J gave up 6 bases and V 2 bases, and 6 bases lay outside the gene matches. CDR3 length equals 15 residues. Germline CDR1 and CDR2: MDHEN and SYDVKM. In DNA, the CDR3 is TGTGCCAGCAGTTTAAGGACAGGGCTCGTTCAGCCCCAGCATTTT. It yields the protein CASSLRTGLVQPQHF.

This clone was found once. This chain connects TRBV19 to TRBJ2-6; D perhaps matches TRBD2 (5 bases). The V and J ends lost 2 bases and 2 bases respectively, with 10 bases between them. Germline V gene lookup returns CDR1 LNHDA and CDR2 SQIVND (reference sequence). CDR3 size: 16 residues. In DNA form, the CDR3 reads TGTGCCAGTAGTATATTTGGAGGAACTGGGGCCAACGTCCTGACTTTC. Amino acid sequence: CASSIFGGTGANVLTF.

The rearrangement links TRBV5-6 to TRBJ2-7, with D uncertain. The CDR3 is made up of 13 amino acids. Germline V CDR1 and CDR2: SGHDT, YYEEEE. V gave up 0 bases and J gave up 3 bases, with 7 bases separating them. The CDR3 DNA is TGTGCCAGCAGCTTGGGCAGAATCTACGAGCAGTACTTC. It encodes CASSLGRIYEQYF.

The gene calls are TRBV19 and TRBJ2-2; 10 bases are shared with TRBD1. CDR1 and CDR2 from the germline V gene are LNHDA and SQIVND (reference sequence). The length of the CDR3 is 19 residues. J gave up 4 bases and V 7 bases, and 18 bases lay outside the gene matches. The CDR3 is CASTSRGGQGIIFTGELFF. The CDR3 nucleotides are TGTGCCAGTACCTCAAGGGGGGGACAGGGGATAATTTTCACCGGGGAGCTGTTTTTT.

This clone appeared once. The rearrangement joins TRBV28 to TRBJ1-1; the D gene is possibly TRBD1 (5 bases). The ends were cut back, 5 bases at V and 0 bases at J, with 13 bases in the middle. Germline CDR1 is MDHEN and CDR2 is SYDVKM. This CDR3 comprises 15 residues. In DNA form, the CDR3 reads TGTGCCAGCAGTCCCCTGGGGGGGTTGAACACTGAAGCTTTCTTT. Its protein product is CASSPLGGLNTEAFF. Variable domain in full (rest from reference TRBV28 and TRBJ1-1): DVKVTQSSRYLVKRTGEKVFLECVQDMDHENMFWYRQDPGLGLRLIYFSYDVKMKEKGDIPEGYSVSREKKERFSLILESASTNQTSMYLCASSPLGGLNTEAFFGQGTRLTVV.

In its sample, this clone was seen once. The chain combines TRBV23-1 with TRBJ2-7; tentative D call: TRBD2 (7 bases). TRBV23-1 is recorded as an ORF, its role being uncertain. This CDR3 is built from 17 residues. Trimming removed 8 bases at V and 0 bases at J, with 23 bases between. The CDR3 bases are TGCGCCAGCCCCGAGGGGGGGAAAAGGGCCATCTCCTACGAGCAGTACTTC. This encodes CASPEGGKRAISYEQYF.

V gene TRBV4-1 combines with J gene TRBJ2-1, with 9 nucleotides matching TRBD1. The CDR3 contains 17 residues. The trim removed 0 bases at V and 5 bases at J, leaving 8 bases unmatched. The V gene's germline CDR1 is MGHRA and CDR2 YSYEKL. The CDR3 sequence is CASSQERQGVVHNEQFF. DNA of the CDR3: TGCGCCAGCAGCCAAGAGAGACAGGGGGTGGTCCACAATGAGCAGTTCTTC.

The rearrangement uses TRBV7-2 and TRBJ2-3; 14 bases match TRBD2. CDR3 length equals 16 residues. Germline-derived CDR1 and CDR2 are SGHTA and FQGNSA. V shed 8 bases, J shed 4 bases, and the junction held 8 bases outside the gene matches. In DNA form, the CDR3 reads TGTGCCAGCGGAGGGACTAGCGGGAGTGGACCAGATACGCAGTATTTT. Translating gives CASGGTSGSGPDTQYF.

V gene TRBV5-1 combines with J gene TRBJ1-1; possibly TRBD1 for D (5 bases). Deletions cut 0 bases from V and 4 bases from J, with 13 bases between. CDR1 is SGHRS, CDR2 YFSETQ, per germline. This CDR3 comprises 15 residues. The CDR3 DNA sequence: TGCGCCAGCAGCTTGGGACAGCCGTTAGGCACTGAAGCTTTCTTT. Amino acid sequence: CASSLGQPLGTEAFF. Together with reference TRBV5-1 and TRBJ1-1, the CDR3 gives the full variable domain: KAGVTQTPRYLIKTRGQQVTLSCSPISGHRSVSWYQQTPGQGLQFLFEYFSETQRNKGNFPGRFSGRQFSNSRSEMNVSTLELGDSALYLCASSLGQPLGTEAFFGQGTRLTVV.

J is TRBJ2-5 and V is TRBV7-8, with 11 bases matching TRBD1. Trimming took 1 base from V and 6 from J; bases not matched to a gene: 7. Per the germline V gene, CDR1 is SGHVS and CDR2 is FQNEAQ. CDR3 size: 16 residues. This CDR3 is CASSLGGQGEFKTQYF. The CDR3 DNA sequence: TGTGCCAGCAGCTTAGGGGGACAGGGGGAATTCAAGACCCAGTACTTC. Together with reference TRBV7-8 and TRBJ2-5, the CDR3 gives the full variable domain: GAGVSQSPRYKVAKRGQDVALRCDPISGHVSLFWYQQALGQGPEFLTYFQNEAQLDKSGLPSDRFFAERPEGSVSTLKIQRTQQEDSAVYLCASSLGGQGEFKTQYFGPGTRLLVL.